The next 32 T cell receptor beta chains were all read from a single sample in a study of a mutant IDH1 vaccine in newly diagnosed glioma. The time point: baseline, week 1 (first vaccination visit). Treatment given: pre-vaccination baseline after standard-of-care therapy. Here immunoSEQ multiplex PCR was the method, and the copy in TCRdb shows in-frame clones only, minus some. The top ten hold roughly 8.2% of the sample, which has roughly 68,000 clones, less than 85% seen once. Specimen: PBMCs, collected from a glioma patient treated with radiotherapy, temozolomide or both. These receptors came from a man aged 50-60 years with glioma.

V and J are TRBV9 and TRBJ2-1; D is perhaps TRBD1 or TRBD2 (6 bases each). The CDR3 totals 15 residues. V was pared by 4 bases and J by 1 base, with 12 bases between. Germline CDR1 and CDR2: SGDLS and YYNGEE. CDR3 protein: CASSPWRGSYNEQFF. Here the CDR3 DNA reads TGTGCCAGCAGCCCCTGGAGGGGGTCCTACAATGAGCAGTTCTTC.

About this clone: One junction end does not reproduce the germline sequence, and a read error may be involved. CDR3 loop: CASSEGENEKLFF. In DNA, the CDR3 is TGTGCTAGCAGTGAGGGGGAAAATGAAAAACTGTTTTTT. The V call is TRBV7-7, the J call TRBJ1-4; D perhaps matches TRBD1 (6 bases). CDR1 and CDR2 (germline): SSHAT, FNYEAQ (reference sequence). CDR3 length equals 13 residues.

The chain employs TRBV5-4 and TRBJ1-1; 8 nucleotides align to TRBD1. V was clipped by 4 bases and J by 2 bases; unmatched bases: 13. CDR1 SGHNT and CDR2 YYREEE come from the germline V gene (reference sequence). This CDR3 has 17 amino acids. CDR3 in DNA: TGTGCCAGCAGCCCCGGGACAGGTATCGGGAGCAACACTGAAGCTTTCTTT. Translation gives CASSPGTGIGSNTEAFF.

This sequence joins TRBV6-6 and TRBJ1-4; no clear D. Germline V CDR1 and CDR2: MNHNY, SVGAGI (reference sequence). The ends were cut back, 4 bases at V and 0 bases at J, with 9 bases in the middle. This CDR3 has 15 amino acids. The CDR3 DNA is TGTGCCAGCAGTTTTGTGACTGCAACTAATGAAAAACTGTTTTTT. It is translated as CASSFVTATNEKLFF.

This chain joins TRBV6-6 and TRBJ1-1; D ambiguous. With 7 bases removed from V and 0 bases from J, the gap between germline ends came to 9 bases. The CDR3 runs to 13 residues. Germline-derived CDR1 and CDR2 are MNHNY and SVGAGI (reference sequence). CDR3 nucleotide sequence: TGTGCCAGCACAGGCGCCCTGAACACTGAAGCTTTCTTT. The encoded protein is CASTGALNTEAFF.

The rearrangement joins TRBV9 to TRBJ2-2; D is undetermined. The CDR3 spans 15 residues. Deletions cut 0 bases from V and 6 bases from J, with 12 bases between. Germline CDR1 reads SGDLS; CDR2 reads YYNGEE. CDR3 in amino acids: CASSVGDPRAGELFF. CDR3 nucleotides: TGTGCCAGCAGCGTAGGAGACCCTAGGGCCGGGGAGCTGTTTTTT.

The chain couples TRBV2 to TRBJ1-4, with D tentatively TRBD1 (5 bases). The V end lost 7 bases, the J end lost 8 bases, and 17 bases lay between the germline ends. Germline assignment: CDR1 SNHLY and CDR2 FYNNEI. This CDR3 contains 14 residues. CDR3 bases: TGTGCCAGCAACCTCGGGGGGTTAGGGGAAAAACTGTTTTTT. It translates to CASNLGGLGEKLFF.

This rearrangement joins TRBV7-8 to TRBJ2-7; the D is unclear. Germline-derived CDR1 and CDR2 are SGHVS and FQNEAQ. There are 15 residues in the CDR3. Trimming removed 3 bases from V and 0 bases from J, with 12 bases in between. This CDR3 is CASSFKRESSYEQYF. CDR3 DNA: TGTGCCAGCAGCTTTAAAAGGGAAAGCTCCTACGAGCAGTACTTC.

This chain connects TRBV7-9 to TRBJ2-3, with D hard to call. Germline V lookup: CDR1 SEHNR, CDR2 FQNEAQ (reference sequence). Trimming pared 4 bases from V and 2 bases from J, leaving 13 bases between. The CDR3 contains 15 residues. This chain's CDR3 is CASSSGPRTTDTQYF. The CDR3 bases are TGTGCCAGCAGCTCGGGCCCGAGGACCACAGATACGCAGTATTTT.

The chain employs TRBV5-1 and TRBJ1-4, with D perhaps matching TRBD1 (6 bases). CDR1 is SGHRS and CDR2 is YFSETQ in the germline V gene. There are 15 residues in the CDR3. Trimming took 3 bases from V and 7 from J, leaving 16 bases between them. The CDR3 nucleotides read TGCGCCAGCAGCTCGGACAGTCCCCGGGGTGAAAAACTGTTTTTT. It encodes CASSSDSPRGEKLFF.

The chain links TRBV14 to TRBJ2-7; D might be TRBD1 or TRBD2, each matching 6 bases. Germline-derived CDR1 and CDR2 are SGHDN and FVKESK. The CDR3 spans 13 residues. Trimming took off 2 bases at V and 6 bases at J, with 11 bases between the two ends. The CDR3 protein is CASSQRGVTEQYF. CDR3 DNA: TGTGCCAGCAGCCAAAGGGGGGTAACCGAGCAGTACTTC.

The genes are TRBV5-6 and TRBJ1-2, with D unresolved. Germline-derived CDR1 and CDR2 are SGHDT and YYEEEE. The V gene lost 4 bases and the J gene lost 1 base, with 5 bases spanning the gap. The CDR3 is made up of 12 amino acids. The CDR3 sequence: CASSDNNYGYTF. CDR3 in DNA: TGTGCCAGCAGCGACAATAACTATGGCTACACCTTC.

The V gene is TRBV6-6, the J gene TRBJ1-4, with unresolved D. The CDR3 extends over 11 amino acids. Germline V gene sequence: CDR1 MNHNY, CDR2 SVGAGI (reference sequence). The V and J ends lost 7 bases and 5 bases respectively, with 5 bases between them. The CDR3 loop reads CASTLNEKLFF. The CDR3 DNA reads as TGTGCCAGCACCCTAAATGAAAAACTGTTTTTT.

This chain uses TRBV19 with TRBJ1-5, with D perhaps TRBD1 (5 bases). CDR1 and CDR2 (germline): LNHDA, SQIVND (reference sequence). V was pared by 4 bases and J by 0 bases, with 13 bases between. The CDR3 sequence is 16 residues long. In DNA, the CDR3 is TGTGCCAGTAGTACAACGACAGAAAGTAGCAATCAGCCCCAGCATTTT. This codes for CASSTTTESSNQPQHF.

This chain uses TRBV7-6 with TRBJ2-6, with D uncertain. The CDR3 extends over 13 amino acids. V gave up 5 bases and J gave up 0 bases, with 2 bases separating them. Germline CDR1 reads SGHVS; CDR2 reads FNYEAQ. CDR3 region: CASSSSGANVLTF. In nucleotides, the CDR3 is TGTGCCAGCAGCAGCTCTGGGGCCAACGTCCTGACTTTC.

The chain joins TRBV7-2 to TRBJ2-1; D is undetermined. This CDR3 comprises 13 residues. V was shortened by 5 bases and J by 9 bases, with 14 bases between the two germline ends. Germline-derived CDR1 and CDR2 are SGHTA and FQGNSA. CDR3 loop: CASSLSVEVEQFF. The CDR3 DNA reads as TGTGCCAGCAGCCTATCTGTAGAGGTTGAGCAGTTCTTC.

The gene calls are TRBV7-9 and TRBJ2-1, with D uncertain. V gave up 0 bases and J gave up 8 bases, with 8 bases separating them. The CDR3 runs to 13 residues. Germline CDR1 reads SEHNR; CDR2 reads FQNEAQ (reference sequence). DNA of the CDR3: TGTGCCAGCAGCTTAGCGAATCCCGATGAGCAGTTCTTC. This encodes CASSLANPDEQFF.

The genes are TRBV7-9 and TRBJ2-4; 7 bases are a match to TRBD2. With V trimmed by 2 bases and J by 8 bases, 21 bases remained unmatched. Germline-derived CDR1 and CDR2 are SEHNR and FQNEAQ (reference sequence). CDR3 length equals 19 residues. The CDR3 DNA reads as TGTGCCAGCAGCTTAAGCTTCTCCCGCGGGGGTAGCATCGGGGACATTCAGTACTTC. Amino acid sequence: CASSLSFSRGGSIGDIQYF.

This chain's CDR3 is CASSAGFLGAGNEQYF. The CDR3 coding sequence is TGTGCCAGCAGCGCCGGATTCCTGGGGGCGGGGAACGAGCAGTACTTC. This chain uses TRBV5-6 with TRBJ2-7; D may match TRBD1 or TRBD2 (6 bases each). V shed 4 bases and J shed 5 bases, with 22 bases lying between them. Germline V gene sequence: CDR1 SGHDT, CDR2 YYEEEE. The CDR3 is made up of 16 amino acids.

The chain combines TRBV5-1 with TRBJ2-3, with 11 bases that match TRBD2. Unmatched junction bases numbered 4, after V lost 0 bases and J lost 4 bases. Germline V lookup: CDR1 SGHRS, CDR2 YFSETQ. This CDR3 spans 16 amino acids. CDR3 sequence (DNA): TGCGCCAGCAGCTTGGGGGCTAGCGGGGGGTCAGATACGCAGTATTTT. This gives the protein CASSLGASGGSDTQYF.

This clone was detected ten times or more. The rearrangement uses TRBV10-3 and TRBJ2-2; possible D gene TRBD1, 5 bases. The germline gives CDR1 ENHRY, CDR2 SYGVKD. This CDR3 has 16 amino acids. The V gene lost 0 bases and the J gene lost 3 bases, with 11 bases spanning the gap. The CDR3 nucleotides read TGTGCCATCAGTGAGTCGAGGACAAAAGACACCGGGGAGCTGTTTTTT. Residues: CAISESRTKDTGELFF.

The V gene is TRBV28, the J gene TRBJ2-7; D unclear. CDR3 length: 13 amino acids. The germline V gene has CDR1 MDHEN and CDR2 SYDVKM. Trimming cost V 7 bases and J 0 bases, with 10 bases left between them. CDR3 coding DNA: TGTGCCAGCACGGTACTCAACTCCTACGAGCAGTACTTC. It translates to CASTVLNSYEQYF.

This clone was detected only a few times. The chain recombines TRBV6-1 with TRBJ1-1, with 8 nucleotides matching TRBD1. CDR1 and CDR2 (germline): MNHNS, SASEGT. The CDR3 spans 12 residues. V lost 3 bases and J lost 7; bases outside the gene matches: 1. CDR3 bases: TGTGCCAGCAGTGACGACAGGGGTGAAGCTTTCTTT. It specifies CASSDDRGEAFF.

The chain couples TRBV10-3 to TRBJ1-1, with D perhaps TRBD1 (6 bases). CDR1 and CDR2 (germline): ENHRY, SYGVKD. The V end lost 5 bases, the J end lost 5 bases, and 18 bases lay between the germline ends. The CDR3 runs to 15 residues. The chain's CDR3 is CAISRDTGAGTEAFF. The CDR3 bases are TGTGCCATCAGTCGGGACACCGGGGCGGGGACTGAAGCTTTCTTT.

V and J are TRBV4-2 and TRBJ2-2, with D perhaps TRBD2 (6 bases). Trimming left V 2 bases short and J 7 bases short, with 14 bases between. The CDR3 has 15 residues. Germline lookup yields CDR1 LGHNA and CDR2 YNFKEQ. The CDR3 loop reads CASSQRASVDGELFF. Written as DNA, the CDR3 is TGTGCCAGCAGCCAAAGGGCTAGCGTAGACGGGGAGCTGTTTTTT.

CDR3 nucleotide sequence: TGCGCCAGCGGAAAACTCCGCAGGGGCGAGCAGTACTTC. It translates to CASGKLRRGEQYF. The rearrangement uses TRBV23-1 and TRBJ2-7, with a possible D match to TRBD1 (6 bases). TRBV23-1 falls under the ORF class, with uncertain function. This CDR3 is 13 amino acids long. Trimming shortened V by 8 bases and J by 6 bases, and 17 bases separated the two germline ends.

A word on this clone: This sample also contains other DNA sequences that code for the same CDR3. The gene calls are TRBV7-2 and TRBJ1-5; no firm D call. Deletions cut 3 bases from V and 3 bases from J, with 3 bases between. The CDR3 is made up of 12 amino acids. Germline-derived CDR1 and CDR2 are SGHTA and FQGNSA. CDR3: CASSFYNQPQHF. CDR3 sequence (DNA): TGTGCCAGCAGCTTCTACAATCAGCCCCAGCATTTT.

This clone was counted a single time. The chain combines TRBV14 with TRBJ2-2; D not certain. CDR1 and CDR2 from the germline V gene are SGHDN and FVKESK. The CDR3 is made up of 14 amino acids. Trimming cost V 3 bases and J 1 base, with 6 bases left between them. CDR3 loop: CASSQLVNTGELFF. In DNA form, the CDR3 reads TGTGCCAGCAGCCAGTTGGTGAACACCGGGGAGCTGTTTTTT. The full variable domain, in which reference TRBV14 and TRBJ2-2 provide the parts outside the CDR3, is EAGVTQFPSHSVIEKGQTVTLRCDPISGHDNLYWYRRVMGKEIKFLLHFVKESKQDESGMPNNRFLAERTGGTYSTLKVQPAELEDSGVYFCASSQLVNTGELFFGEGSRLTVL.

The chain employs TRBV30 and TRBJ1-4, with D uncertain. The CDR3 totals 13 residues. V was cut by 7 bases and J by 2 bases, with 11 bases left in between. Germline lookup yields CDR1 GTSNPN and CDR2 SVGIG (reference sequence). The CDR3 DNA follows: TGTGCCTCCGCGAAAGGCACTAATGAAAAACTGTTTTTT. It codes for CASAKGTNEKLFF. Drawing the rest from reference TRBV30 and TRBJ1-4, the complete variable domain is SQTIHQWPATLVQPVGSPLSLECTVEGTSNPNLYWYRQAAGRGLQLLFYSVGIGQISSEVPQNLSASRPQDRQFILSSKKLLLSDSGFYLCASAKGTNEKLFFGSGTQLSVL.

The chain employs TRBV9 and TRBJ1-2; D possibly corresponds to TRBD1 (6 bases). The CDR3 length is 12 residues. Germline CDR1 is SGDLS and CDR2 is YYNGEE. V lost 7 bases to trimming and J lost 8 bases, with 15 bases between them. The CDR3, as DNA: TGTGCCAGCGGGGGGGGCTCGGGCGGCTACACCTTC. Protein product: CASGGGSGGYTF.

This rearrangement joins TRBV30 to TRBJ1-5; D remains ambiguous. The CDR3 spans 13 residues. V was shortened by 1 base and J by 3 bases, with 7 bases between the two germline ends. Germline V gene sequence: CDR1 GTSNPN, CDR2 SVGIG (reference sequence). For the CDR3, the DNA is TGTGCCTGGAGTGGAGGGAACAATCAGCCCCAGCATTTT. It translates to CAWSGGNNQPQHF.

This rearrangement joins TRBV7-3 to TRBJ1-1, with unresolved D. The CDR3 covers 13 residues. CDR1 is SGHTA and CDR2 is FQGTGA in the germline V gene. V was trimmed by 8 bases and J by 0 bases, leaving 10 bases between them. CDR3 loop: CASAPLMNTEAFF. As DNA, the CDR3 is TGTGCCAGCGCCCCCTTAATGAACACTGAAGCTTTCTTT.